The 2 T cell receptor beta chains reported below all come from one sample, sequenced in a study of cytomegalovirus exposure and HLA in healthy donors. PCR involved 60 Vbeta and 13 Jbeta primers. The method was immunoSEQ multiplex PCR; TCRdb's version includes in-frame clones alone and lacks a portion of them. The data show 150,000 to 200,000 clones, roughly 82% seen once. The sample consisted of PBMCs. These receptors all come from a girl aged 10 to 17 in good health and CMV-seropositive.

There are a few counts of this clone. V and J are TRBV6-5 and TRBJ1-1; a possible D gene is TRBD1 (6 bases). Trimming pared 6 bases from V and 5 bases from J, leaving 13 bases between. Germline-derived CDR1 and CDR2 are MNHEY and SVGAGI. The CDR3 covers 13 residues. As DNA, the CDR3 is TGTGCCAGCAGCCTAGTTAGGGGGACTGAAGCTTTCTTT. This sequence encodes CASSLVRGTEAFF.

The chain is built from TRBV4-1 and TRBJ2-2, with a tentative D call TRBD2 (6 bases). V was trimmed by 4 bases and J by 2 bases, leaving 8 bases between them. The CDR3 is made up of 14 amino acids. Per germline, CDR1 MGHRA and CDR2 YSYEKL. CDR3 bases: TGCGCCAGCAGCCGGCGGGAAAACACCGGGGAGCTGTTTTTT. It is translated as CASSRRENTGELFF.